The 31 T cell receptor beta chains below all came from one sample that was sequenced in a study of blood T cell repertoires in COVID-19. TCRdb's table, derived via immunoSEQ multiplex PCR, lists solely in-frame clones and lacks some. The sample comprises about 180,000 clones, over 70% of which are singletons, and around an eighth rests with the top ten. Sequenced sample: PBMCs or T cells enriched from blood (not recorded which). Source of these receptors: a man in his sixties who had been exposed to COVID-19.

This chain uses TRBV4-3 with TRBJ2-3; 8 positions match TRBD2. Unmatched junction bases numbered 15, after V lost 4 bases and J lost 6 bases. Germline V gene sequence: CDR1 LGHNA, CDR2 YSLEER. The CDR3 extends over 17 amino acids. The CDR3 protein is CASSPTPGLVVGDTQYF. The CDR3 DNA reads TGCGCCAGCAGCCCCACTCCGGGACTAGTGGTAGGTGATACGCAGTATTTT.

The chain has TRBV19 and TRBJ2-2; D may be TRBD2 (6 bases). Germline CDR1 LNHDA, CDR2 SQIVND (reference sequence). The CDR3 runs 13 residues. The CDR3 DNA reads as TGTGTATCCGGCGTCGGAGGGGCCGGGGAGCTGTTTTTT. This encodes CVSGVGGAGELFF.

This clone occurred once. This chain links TRBV4-3 with TRBJ1-1; a weak D match, TRBD1 (5 bases). V gave up 0 bases and J gave up 1 base, with 24 bases separating them. Germline V gives CDR1 LGHNA, CDR2 YSLEER. There are 20 residues in the CDR3. CDR3 residues: CASSQDHGLGAGHPNTEAFF. CDR3 nucleotides: TGCGCCAGCAGCCAAGATCACGGGCTTGGGGCTGGACATCCGAACACTGAAGCTTTCTTT.

This clone has only one observation. The rearrangement links TRBV11-3 to TRBJ1-2, with TRBD1 identical over 7 bases. The CDR3 consists of 13 residues. From germline, CDR1 is SGHNT and CDR2 YENEEA. Losses at the gene ends were 0 bases for V and 8 bases for J; bases not matched to a gene: 3. The chain's CDR3 is CASSLDRGRGYTF. The CDR3 nucleotides read TGTGCCAGCAGCTTAGACAGGGGGAGAGGCTACACCTTC.

This clone was seen more than once but under ten times. The rearrangement joins TRBV5-5 to TRBJ2-3; no reliable D call. The CDR3 covers 17 residues. Germline V lookup: CDR1 SGHKS, CDR2 YYEKEE (reference sequence). The ends were cut back, 4 bases at V and 1 base at J, with 19 bases in the middle. The CDR3: CASSLPTAQIRTDTQYF. The CDR3 nucleotides read TGTGCCAGCAGCCTACCGACTGCTCAAATTCGCACAGATACGCAGTATTTT.

The rearrangement joins TRBV6-5 to TRBJ2-7, with a possible D match to TRBD1 (5 bases). Per the germline V gene, CDR1 is MNHEY and CDR2 is SVGAGI. The CDR3 has 11 residues. V was trimmed by 6 bases and J by 6 bases, leaving 9 bases between them. In DNA form, the CDR3 reads TGTGCCAGCAGCAGGGTAGGCGAGCAGTACTTC. Translated: CASSRVGEQYF.

V gene TRBV28 combines with J gene TRBJ2-5; D is possibly TRBD1 (6 bases). This CDR3 has 13 amino acids. Germline values: CDR1 MDHEN, CDR2 SYDVKM. V dropped 6 bases and J dropped 5 bases, with 13 bases sitting between them. The CDR3 here is CASSPRDRETQYF. In DNA form, the CDR3 reads TGTGCCAGCAGCCCACGAGACAGGGAGACCCAGTACTTC.

This chain links TRBV18 with TRBJ1-4; unclear D gene. With 0 bases removed from V and 8 bases from J, the gap between germline ends came to 13 bases. There are 15 residues in the CDR3. Per germline, CDR1 KGHSH and CDR2 LQKENI. The CDR3 loop reads CASSPPSGLGEKLFF. In DNA, the CDR3 is TGTGCCAGCTCACCACCCAGTGGGCTTGGGGAAAAACTGTTTTTT.

The chain employs TRBV5-1 and TRBJ2-7; 7 bases fit TRBD1. Unmatched junction bases numbered 7, after V lost 4 bases and J lost 3 bases. Germline lookup yields CDR1 SGHRS and CDR2 YFSETQ. This CDR3 region has 14 residues. CDR3 sequence reads: CASSTGTAVYEQYF. CDR3 nucleotides: TGCGCCAGCAGCACCGGGACAGCGGTCTACGAGCAGTACTTC.

This clone was observed a single time. The chain uses TRBV29-1 and TRBJ2-5; 8 nucleotides match TRBD2. The junction had 7 bases not matched to a gene; V was cut back by 3 bases and J by 4 bases. Germline V gene sequence: CDR1 SQVTM, CDR2 ANQGSEA. The CDR3 is 14 amino acids. The CDR3 bases are TGCAGCGTTGAGGGTCTAGCGGGTTTAGAGACCCAGTACTTC. It encodes CSVEGLAGLETQYF.

There are a few counts of this clone. V usage is TRBV6-5 and J usage is TRBJ1-2; 7 bases fit TRBD1. This CDR3 comprises 13 residues. The ends lost 6 bases at V and 4 bases at J; junction bases unmatched: 5. CDR1 MNHEY and CDR2 SVGAGI come from the germline V gene. DNA of the CDR3: TGTGCCAGCAGGGAGACAGGGCTCTATGGCTACACCTTC. The encoded protein is CASRETGLYGYTF.

V usage is TRBV19 and J usage is TRBJ2-3, with 10 bases matching TRBD2. Looked up from germline, CDR1 is LNHDA and CDR2 is SQIVND (reference sequence). CDR3 length: 15 residues. Trimming removed 4 bases from V and 3 bases from J; junction bases left unmatched: 4. The CDR3 DNA reads TGTGCCAGTAGTACCCTAGCGGGAGTAACAGATACGCAGTATTTT. Protein product: CASSTLAGVTDTQYF.

V usage is TRBV7-7 and J usage is TRBJ2-5; 9 bases agree with TRBD2. V dropped 4 bases and J dropped 1; count of bases not matched to a gene: 13. This CDR3 has 18 amino acids. Germline V gene lookup returns CDR1 SSHAT and CDR2 FNYEAQ (reference sequence). The CDR3 sequence is CASSSDPRLAASQETQYF. CDR3 DNA sequence: TGTGCCAGCAGCTCCGACCCTAGACTAGCGGCTAGCCAAGAGACCCAGTACTTC.

The V call is TRBV27, the J call TRBJ2-7; 8 nucleotides line up with TRBD2. The CDR3 covers 16 residues. V was clipped by 6 bases and J by 0 bases; unmatched bases: 10. Germline V gene sequence: CDR1 MNHEY, CDR2 SMNVEV (reference sequence). Written as DNA, the CDR3 is TGTGCCAGCAGGAAAACTAGCGGAGATTTCTCCTACGAGCAGTACTTC. The encoded protein is CASRKTSGDFSYEQYF.

This chain links TRBV14 with TRBJ2-1; TRBD1 aligns across 9 bases. V was clipped by 3 bases and J by 9 bases; unmatched bases: 6. Germline loops: CDR1 SGHDN, CDR2 FVKESK. This CDR3 is 14 amino acids long. The CDR3 DNA sequence: TGTGCCAGCAGCCAGGGACAGGGAATTGCTGAGCAGTTCTTC. Translation gives CASSQGQGIAEQFF.

The chain links TRBV10-2 to TRBJ1-1; 9 nucleotides align to TRBD1. The junction had 5 bases not matched to a gene; V was cut back by 5 bases and J by 4 bases. The CDR3 runs 14 residues. CDR1 is WSHSY, CDR2 SAAADI, per germline. The CDR3 here is CASSLEQGATEAFF. The DNA for the CDR3 is TGCGCCAGCAGTCTTGAACAGGGGGCCACTGAAGCTTTCTTT.

This clone appeared a few times. The chain is built from TRBV5-1 and TRBJ1-1, with TRBD1 identical over 8 bases. V lost 3 bases and J lost 1; bases outside the gene matches: 5. In germline, CDR1 is SGHRS, CDR2 YFSETQ. This CDR3 has 15 residues. The CDR3 spells CASSWTGKGNTEAFF. The CDR3 coding sequence is TGCGCCAGCAGCTGGACAGGGAAGGGGAACACTGAAGCTTTCTTT.

This clone has a handful of counts. The chain couples TRBV19 to TRBJ1-5; D is undetermined. The ends were cut back, 2 bases at V and 2 bases at J, with 7 bases in the middle. CDR1 is LNHDA, CDR2 SQIVND, per germline (reference sequence). The CDR3 runs 14 residues. CDR3 bases: TGTGCCAGTAGTATACTTCGGGGCAATCAGCCCCAGCATTTT. As protein: CASSILRGNQPQHF.

The chain has TRBV7-8 and TRBJ1-5; D uncertain. The CDR3 has 14 residues. Germline-derived CDR1 and CDR2 are SGHVS and FQNEAQ. Deletions cut 0 bases from V and 4 bases from J, with 7 bases between. CDR3 DNA: TGTGCCAGCAGCTTAGCGCTCTATAATCAGCCCCAGCATTTT. Translated, it gives CASSLALYNQPQHF.

The chain carries TRBV19 and TRBJ2-4; 15 bases match TRBD2. V gave up 0 bases and J gave up 0 bases; unmatched junction bases: 6. Germline V gives CDR1 LNHDA, CDR2 SQIVND (reference sequence). The CDR3 loop spans 20 amino acids. DNA for the CDR3: TGTGCCAGTAGTATAGAGGGACTAGCGGGAGGACCGGTAGCCAAAAACATTCAGTACTTC. It specifies CASSIEGLAGGPVAKNIQYF. Full variable domain (rest looked up from reference TRBV19 and TRBJ2-4): DGGITQSPKYLFRKEGQNVTLSCEQNLNHDAMYWYRQDPGQGLRLIYYSQIVNDFQKGDIAEGYSVSREKKESFPLTVTSAQKNPTAFYLCASSIEGLAGGPVAKNIQYFGAGTRLSVL.

The chain recombines TRBV27 with TRBJ2-3; 13 bases line up with TRBD2. The CDR3 has 15 residues. Germline loops: CDR1 MNHEY, CDR2 SMNVEV (reference sequence). V dropped 7 bases and J dropped 5; count of bases not matched to a gene: 6. The CDR3 loop reads CASKELAGGVDTQYF. DNA for the CDR3: TGTGCCAGCAAGGAACTAGCGGGAGGGGTAGATACGCAGTATTTT.

The chain uses TRBV20-1 and TRBJ1-4; D call uncertain. V lost 3 bases and J 5 bases, leaving 7 bases between the germline ends. Germline CDR1 is DFQATT and CDR2 is SNEGSKA (reference sequence). The CDR3 has 12 amino acids. CDR3 amino acids: CSASSQNEKLFF. The CDR3 nucleotides are TGCAGTGCTAGTTCACAGAATGAAAAACTGTTTTTT.

This chain connects TRBV2 to TRBJ1-6; 9 positions agree with TRBD1. The V gene end was trimmed by 5 bases and the J gene end by 7 bases; junction bases not matched to a gene: 3. The CDR3 covers 14 residues. Germline values: CDR1 SNHLY, CDR2 FYNNEI. CDR3 residues: CASSTGGSNSPLHF. In DNA, the CDR3 is TGTGCCAGCAGTACAGGGGGCTCCAATTCACCCCTCCACTTT.

The rearrangement joins TRBV18 to TRBJ2-2; no reliable D call. V was clipped by 3 bases and J by 5 bases, with 10 bases between them. The CDR3 runs to 14 residues. Germline V gene sequence: CDR1 KGHSH, CDR2 LQKENI. The CDR3 sequence: CASSPLTETGELFF. As DNA, the CDR3 is TGTGCCAGCTCACCTCTGACGGAGACCGGGGAGCTGTTTTTT.

This chain links TRBV7-9 with TRBJ2-6, with D uncertain. The CDR3 runs to 15 residues. V lost 2 bases to trimming and J lost 0 bases, with 5 bases between them. The V gene's germline CDR1 is SEHNR and CDR2 FQNEAQ (reference sequence). The CDR3 bases are TGTGCCAGCAGCTTACCGAGCTCTGGGGCCAACGTCCTGACTTTC. Its translation is CASSLPSSGANVLTF. The entire variable domain, with the rest obtained from reference TRBV7-9 and TRBJ2-6, is as follows: DTGVSQNPRHKITKRGQNVTFRCDPISEHNRLYWYRQTLGQGPEFLTYFQNEAQLEKSRLLSDRFSAERPKGSFSTLEIQRTEQGDSAMYLCASSLPSSGANVLTFGAGSRLTVL.

This rearrangement joins TRBV27 to TRBJ1-2, with D unclear. V was clipped by 6 bases and J by 3 bases, with 20 bases between them. The CDR3 runs 16 residues. The germline V gene encodes CDR1 MNHEY and CDR2 SMNVEV (reference sequence). In DNA, the CDR3 is TGTGCCAGCAGACCGCACGACCTTGGGAGCCACTATGGCTACACCTTC. Amino acid sequence: CASRPHDLGSHYGYTF.

The CDR3 sequence: CASSSGGVGQFF. CDR3 sequence (DNA): TGTGCCAGCAGCTCGGGAGGTGTTGGGCAGTTCTTC. This chain uses TRBV5-4 with TRBJ2-1; TRBD2 agrees at 7 bases. The CDR3 contains 12 residues. The germline V gene has CDR1 SGHNT and CDR2 YYREEE (reference sequence). V lost 3 bases to trimming and J lost 12 bases; unmatched junction nucleotides: 6.

The chain has TRBV7-2 and TRBJ1-5; TRBD1 matches 7 bases. Germline V gives CDR1 SGHTA, CDR2 FQGNSA. Trimming took 3 bases from V and 3 from J; bases not matched to a gene: 8. This CDR3 region has 16 residues. The CDR3 reads CASSFGQQGLNQPQHF. The CDR3, as DNA: TGTGCCAGCAGCTTCGGCCAACAGGGGCTCAATCAGCCCCAGCATTTT.

The rearrangement uses TRBV30 and TRBJ1-5; 7 bases agree with TRBD1. Germline lookup yields CDR1 GTSNPN and CDR2 SVGIG (reference sequence). The CDR3 runs to 12 residues. Trimming at V came to 5 bases and at J to 7 bases, leaving 5 bases not matched to a gene. As DNA, the CDR3 is TGTGCCTGGCAACAGGGGATCCAGCCCCAGCATTTT. Translated, it gives CAWQQGIQPQHF.

The rearrangement uses TRBV6-5 and TRBJ2-7, with 8 bases lining up with TRBD2. The CDR3 is made up of 15 amino acids. V shed 7 bases and J 0 bases; nucleotides not matched to a gene: 8. CDR1 is MNHEY, CDR2 SVGAGI, per germline. The CDR3 loop reads CASKILAVSSYEQYF. In nucleotides, the CDR3 is TGTGCCAGCAAGATACTAGCGGTTAGCTCCTACGAGCAGTACTTC.

The chain employs TRBV27 and TRBJ2-3; 11 bases match TRBD1. Germline lookup yields CDR1 MNHEY and CDR2 SMNVEV (reference sequence). CDR3 length: 15 amino acids. J was trimmed by 3 bases and V by 4 bases; bases with no gene match: 3. CDR3: CASSYGQGATDTQYF. DNA of the CDR3: TGTGCCAGCAGTTATGGACAGGGGGCTACAGATACGCAGTATTTT.